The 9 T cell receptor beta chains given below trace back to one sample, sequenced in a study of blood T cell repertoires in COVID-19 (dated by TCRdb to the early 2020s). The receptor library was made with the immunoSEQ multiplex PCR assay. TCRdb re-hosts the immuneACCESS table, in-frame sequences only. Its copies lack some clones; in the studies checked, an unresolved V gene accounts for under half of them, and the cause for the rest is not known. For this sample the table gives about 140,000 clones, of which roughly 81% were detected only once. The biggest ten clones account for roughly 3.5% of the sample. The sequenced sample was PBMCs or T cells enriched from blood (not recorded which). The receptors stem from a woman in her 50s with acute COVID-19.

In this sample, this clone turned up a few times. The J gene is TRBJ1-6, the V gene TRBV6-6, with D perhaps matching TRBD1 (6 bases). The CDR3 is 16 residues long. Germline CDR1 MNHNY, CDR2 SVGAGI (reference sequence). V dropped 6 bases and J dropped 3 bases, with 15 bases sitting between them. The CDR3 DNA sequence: TGTGCCAGCAGCTCCCGGGGGGCCGACTATAATTCACCCCTCCACTTT. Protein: CASSSRGADYNSPLHF.

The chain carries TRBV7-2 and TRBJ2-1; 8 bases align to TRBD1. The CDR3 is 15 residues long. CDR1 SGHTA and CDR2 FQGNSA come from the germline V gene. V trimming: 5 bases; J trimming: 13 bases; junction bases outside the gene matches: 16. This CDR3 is CASSLRGRQLGGQFF. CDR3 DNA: TGTGCCAGCAGCCTCAGGGGGCGCCAGCTCGGTGGACAGTTCTTC.

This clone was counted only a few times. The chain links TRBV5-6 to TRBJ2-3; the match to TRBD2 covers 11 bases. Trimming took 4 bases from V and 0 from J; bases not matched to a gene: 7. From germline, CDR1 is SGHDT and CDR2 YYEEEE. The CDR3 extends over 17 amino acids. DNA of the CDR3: TGTGCCAGCAGCCTTACGACTAGCGGGATTAGCACAGATACGCAGTATTTT. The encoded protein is CASSLTTSGISTDTQYF. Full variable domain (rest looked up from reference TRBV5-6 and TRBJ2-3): DAGVTQSPTHLIKTRGQQVTLRCSPKSGHDTVSWYQQALGQGPQFIFQYYEEEERQRGNFPDRFSGHQFPNYSSELNVNALLLGDSALYLCASSLTTSGISTDTQYFGPGTRLTVL.

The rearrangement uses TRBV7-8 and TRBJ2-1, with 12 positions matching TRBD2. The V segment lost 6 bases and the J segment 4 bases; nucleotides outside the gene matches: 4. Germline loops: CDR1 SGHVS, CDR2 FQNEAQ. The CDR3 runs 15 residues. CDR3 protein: CASRAGTSGYNEQFF. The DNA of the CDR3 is TGTGCCAGCAGAGCCGGGACTAGCGGGTACAATGAGCAGTTCTTC.

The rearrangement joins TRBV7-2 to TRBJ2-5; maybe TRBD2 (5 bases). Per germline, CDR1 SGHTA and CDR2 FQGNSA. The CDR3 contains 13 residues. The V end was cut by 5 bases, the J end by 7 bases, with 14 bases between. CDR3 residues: CASSMIRSGTQYF. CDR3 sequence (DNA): TGTGCCAGCAGCATGATACGGAGCGGGACCCAGTACTTC. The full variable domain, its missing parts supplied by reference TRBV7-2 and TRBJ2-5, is GAGVSQSPSNKVTEKGKDVELRCDPISGHTALYWYRQSLGQGLEFLIYFQGNSAPDKSGLPSDRFSAERTGGSVSTLTIQRTQQEDSAVYLCASSMIRSGTQYFGPGTRLLVL.

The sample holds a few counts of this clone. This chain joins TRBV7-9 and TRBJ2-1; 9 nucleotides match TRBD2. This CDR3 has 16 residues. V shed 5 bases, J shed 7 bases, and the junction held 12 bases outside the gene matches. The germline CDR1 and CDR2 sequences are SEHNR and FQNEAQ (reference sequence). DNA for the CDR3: TGTGCCAGCAGCGCCCCCCCCGCGGGAGGGCTGAATGAGCAGTTCTTC. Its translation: CASSAPPAGGLNEQFF. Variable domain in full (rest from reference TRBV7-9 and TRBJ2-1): DTGVSQNPRHKITKRGQNVTFRCDPISEHNRLYWYRQTLGQGPEFLTYFQNEAQLEKSRLLSDRFSAERPKGSFSTLEIQRTEQGDSAMYLCASSAPPAGGLNEQFFGPGTRLTVL.

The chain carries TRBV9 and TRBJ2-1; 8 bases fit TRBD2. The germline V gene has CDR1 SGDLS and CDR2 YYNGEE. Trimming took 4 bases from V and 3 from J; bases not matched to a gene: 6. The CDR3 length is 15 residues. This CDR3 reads CASSSTSGNYNEQFF. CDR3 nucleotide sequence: TGTGCCAGCAGCTCCACTAGCGGTAACTACAATGAGCAGTTCTTC.

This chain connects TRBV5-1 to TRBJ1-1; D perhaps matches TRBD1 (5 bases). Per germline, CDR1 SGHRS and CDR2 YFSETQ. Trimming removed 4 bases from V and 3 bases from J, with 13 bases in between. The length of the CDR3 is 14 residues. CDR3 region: CASSVQGTDTEAFF. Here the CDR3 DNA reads TGCGCCAGCAGCGTGCAGGGTACGGACACTGAAGCTTTCTTT.

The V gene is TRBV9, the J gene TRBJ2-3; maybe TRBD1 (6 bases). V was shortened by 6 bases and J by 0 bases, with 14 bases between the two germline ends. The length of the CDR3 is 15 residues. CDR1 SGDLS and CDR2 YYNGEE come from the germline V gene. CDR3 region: CASNPGDTSTDTQYF. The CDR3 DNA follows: TGTGCCAGCAATCCAGGGGATACTAGCACAGATACGCAGTATTTT.